The rows below give T cell receptor beta chains drawn from one sample of a study of blood T cell repertoires in COVID-19. Here immunoSEQ multiplex PCR was the method, and the copy in TCRdb shows in-frame clones only, minus some. The repertoire holds some 180,000 clones, 70% to 85% seen once, with under 6.5% in the top ten. Material: PBMCs or T cells enriched from blood (not recorded which). These receptor sequences come from an older woman with acute COVID-19. Each CDR3 is given with its conserved first and last residue. Each record gives: V gene, D gene, J gene, clone size, CDR3 protein, CDR3 DNA. A D gene is named only where the DNA matches it firmly. Some rows have no size entry. The others give once, few or many, or a class for an expanded clone.

>TRBV9|NA|TRBJ1-1|NA
CASSEEGGTEAFF
TGTGCCAGCAGCGAGGAAGGGGGCACTGAAGCTTTCTTT
>TRBV9|NA|TRBJ2-3|NA
CASSLGLLGGTDTQYF
TGTGCCAGCAGCCTGGGACTTTTGGGGGGCACAGATACGCAGTATTTT
>TRBV6-5|NA|TRBJ1-2|NA
CASRPGTNYGYTF
TGTGCCAGCCGTCCAGGGACTAACTATGGCTACACCTTC
>TRBV7-9|NA|TRBJ1-5|NA
CASSLVGEFQPQHF
TGTGCCAGCAGCTTAGTCGGGGAGTTTCAGCCCCAGCATTTT
>TRBV7-9|TRBD2|TRBJ2-1|few
CASSETSGGARNEQFF
TGTGCCAGCAGCGAAACTAGCGGGGGGGCTCGGAATGAGCAGTTCTTC
>TRBV27|TRBD2|TRBJ2-2|NA
CASSLKGTSGAPGELFF
TGTGCCAGCAGTTTAAAAGGGACTAGCGGGGCCCCTGGGGAGCTGTTTTTT
>TRBV5-8|NA|TRBJ1-1|NA
CASSLNRANTEAFF
TGTGCCAGCAGCTTGAACAGAGCGAACACTGAAGCTTTCTTT
>TRBV6-5|NA|TRBJ1-5|NA
CASSPLGGNQPQHF
TGTGCCAGCAGCCCCCTCGGGGGAAATCAGCCCCAGCATTTT
>TRBV25-1|TRBD1|TRBJ1-2|once
CASSNRGASNYGYTF
TGTGCCAGCAGTAACAGGGGAGCCTCTAACTATGGCTACACCTTC
>TRBV3-1/TRBV3-2|TRBD2|TRBJ2-3|NA
CASSQDFAGGTDTQYF
TGTGCCAGCAGCCAAGATTTTGCGGGGGGGACAGATACGCAGTATTTT
>TRBV19|NA|TRBJ2-2|NA
CASSISRTNTGELFF
TGTGCCAGTAGTATATCCAGAACGAACACCGGGGAGCTGTTTTTT
>TRBV11-2|NA|TRBJ2-7|once
CASSAVTSRGEQYF
TGTGCCAGCAGCGCTGTGACAAGTCGGGGCGAGCAGTACTTC
>TRBV16|TRBD2|TRBJ2-1|NA
CASFGLAGGAQQFF
TGTGCCAGCTTTGGACTAGCGGGGGGGGCACAGCAGTTCTTC
>TRBV19|NA|TRBJ1-3|NA
CASSHDREGNTIYF
TGTGCCAGTAGCCACGACAGAGAAGGAAACACCATATATTTT
>TRBV5-4|TRBD2|TRBJ2-2|NA
CASSPDYNRGGTGELFF
TGTGCCAGCAGCCCTGACTACAACCGGGGGGGCACCGGGGAGCTGTTTTTT
>TRBV29-1|NA|TRBJ2-3|few
CSVREGSTDTQYF
TGCAGCGTTCGAGAGGGAAGCACAGATACGCAGTATTTT
>TRBV7-8|NA|TRBJ1-6|NA
CASSTQGLSNSPLHF
TGTGCCAGCAGCACCCAGGGGTTGTCTAATTCACCCCTCCACTTT
>TRBV5-1|TRBD1|TRBJ1-5|NA
CASSAGTGDSNQPQHF
TGCGCCAGCAGCGCCGGGACAGGGGATAGCAATCAGCCCCAGCATTTT
>TRBV7-2|TRBD1|TRBJ1-5|NA
CASSLGPGQGIVRQPQHF
TGTGCCAGCAGCTTAGGACCGGGACAGGGTATTGTCCGTCAGCCCCAGCATTTT
>TRBV19|NA|TRBJ2-1|NA
CASSLYGGLGDEQFF
TGTGCCAGTAGCCTGTACGGGGGGCTTGGAGATGAGCAGTTCTTC
>TRBV9|NA|TRBJ2-3|NA
CASSAASSRKDTQYF
TGTGCCAGCAGCGCCGCCTCCAGCAGGAAGGATACGCAGTATTTT
>TRBV18|NA|TRBJ2-3|NA
CASSPSLTDTQYF
TGTGCCAGCTCACCATCACTCACAGATACGCAGTATTTT
>TRBV28|TRBD1|TRBJ1-6|NA
CASTQTGGFRSPLHF
TGTGCCAGCACCCAGACAGGGGGTTTCAGATCACCCCTCCACTTT
>TRBV27|TRBD1|TRBJ1-1|NA
CASSEQRTGTWDNAFF
TGTGCCAGCAGTGAGCAACGGACAGGGACGTGGGACAACGCTTTCTTT
>TRBV29-1|TRBD1|TRBJ2-7|NA
CSVMTGAAYEQYF
TGCAGCGTCATGACAGGGGCGGCCTACGAGCAGTACTTC
>TRBV5-1|NA|TRBJ1-4|NA
CASTRFAGPNEKLFF
TGCGCCAGCACTAGGTTTGCAGGGCCTAATGAAAAACTGTTTTTT
>TRBV5-1|NA|TRBJ2-1|NA
CASSLSQLSAGEQFF
TGCGCCAGCAGCTTGAGCCAGCTCTCTGCGGGGGAGCAGTTCTTC
>TRBV19|NA|TRBJ1-1|few
CASSLLNTEAFF
TGTGCCAGTAGTCTCCTGAACACTGAAGCTTTCTTT
>TRBV4-3|TRBD1|TRBJ1-2|NA
CASSQGERGQGGNYGYTF
TGCGCCAGCAGCCAAGGCGAAAGGGGGCAGGGAGGCAACTATGGCTACACCTTC
>TRBV15|NA|TRBJ2-1|NA
CATSRDGTGIYEQFF
TGTGCCACCAGCAGAGATGGAACAGGGATCTATGAGCAGTTCTTC
>TRBV30|TRBD1|TRBJ1-2|NA
CACRDRAYYGYTF
TGTGCCTGTAGGGACAGGGCTTACTATGGCTACACCTTC
>TRBV10-3|NA|TRBJ1-5|NA
CAISPGRYSNQPQHF
TGTGCCATCAGCCCAGGGCGTTATAGCAATCAGCCCCAGCATTTT
>TRBV28|TRBD1|TRBJ1-4|once
CASTLQGINEKLFF
TGTGCCAGCACCCTACAGGGGATTAATGAAAAACTGTTTTTT
>TRBV2|NA|TRBJ1-5|NA
CASSDRRGVWQPQHF
TGTGCCAGCAGTGATCGCAGGGGCGTATGGCAGCCCCAGCATTTT
>TRBV10-1|NA|TRBJ1-4|NA
CASSDSQPNEKLFF
TGCGCCAGCAGTGATTCACAGCCTAATGAAAAACTGTTTTTT
>TRBV2|TRBD2|TRBJ2-3|NA
CATTPSGAQAYTDTQYF
TGTGCAACCACCCCTAGCGGAGCCCAGGCTTACACAGATACGCAGTATTTT
>TRBV4-3|NA|TRBJ2-3|NA
CASSRGRSYSTDTQYF
TGCGCCAGCAGCAGAGGAAGGTCCTATAGCACAGATACGCAGTATTTT
>TRBV28|NA|TRBJ1-3|NA
CASSTTSGNTIYF
TGTGCCAGCAGTACGACTTCTGGAAACACCATATATTTT
>TRBV7-2|NA|TRBJ2-5|NA
CASSPVVVETQYF
TGTGCCAGCAGCCCGGTGGTGGTAGAGACCCAGTACTTC
>TRBV9|NA|TRBJ1-3|NA
CASSAAVFSGNTIYF
TGTGCCAGCAGCGCCGCGGTGTTCTCTGGAAACACCATATATTTT
>TRBV5-4|TRBD1|TRBJ1-3|NA
CASSPQGALGNTIYF
TGTGCCAGCAGCCCTCAGGGGGCTTTGGGAAACACCATATATTTT
>TRBV30|NA|TRBJ1-2|NA
CAWSKGDYGYTF
TGTGCCTGGAGTAAGGGGGACTATGGCTACACCTTC
>TRBV4-1|NA|TRBJ2-1|NA
CASSQGTSGHNEQFF
TGCGCCAGCAGCCAAGGTACCAGCGGCCACAATGAGCAGTTCTTC
>TRBV19|TRBD2|TRBJ2-5|NA
CASRTSEGETQYF
TGTGCCAGTAGGACTAGCGAAGGGGAGACCCAGTACTTC
>TRBV12-5|NA|TRBJ2-2|NA
CASGRDTGELFF
TGTGCTAGTGGCCGCGATACCGGGGAGCTGTTTTTT
>TRBV9|TRBD2|TRBJ2-1|few
CASSYRLAGGRYNEQFF
TGTGCCAGCAGCTACCGACTAGCGGGGGGGAGATACAATGAGCAGTTCTTC
>TRBV4-3|NA|TRBJ1-2|NA
CASSLNREGYGYTF
TGCGCCAGCAGCCTAAACAGGGAGGGCTATGGCTACACCTTC
>TRBV25-1|NA|TRBJ2-3|NA
CASSRSTDTQYF
TGTGCCAGCAGCCGGAGCACAGATACGCAGTATTTT
>TRBV15|NA|TRBJ1-5|NA
CATSREDDSPRNQPQHF
TGTGCCACCAGCAGAGAGGATGACAGCCCGAGGAATCAGCCCCAGCATTTT
>TRBV12-3/TRBV12-4|NA|TRBJ1-1|few
CAGSKGNTEAFF
TGTGCCGGTAGCAAAGGGAACACTGAAGCTTTCTTT
>TRBV10-3|NA|TRBJ1-3|NA
CAITEGTNYGNTIYF
TGTGCCATCACTGAAGGGACAAACTATGGAAACACCATATATTTT